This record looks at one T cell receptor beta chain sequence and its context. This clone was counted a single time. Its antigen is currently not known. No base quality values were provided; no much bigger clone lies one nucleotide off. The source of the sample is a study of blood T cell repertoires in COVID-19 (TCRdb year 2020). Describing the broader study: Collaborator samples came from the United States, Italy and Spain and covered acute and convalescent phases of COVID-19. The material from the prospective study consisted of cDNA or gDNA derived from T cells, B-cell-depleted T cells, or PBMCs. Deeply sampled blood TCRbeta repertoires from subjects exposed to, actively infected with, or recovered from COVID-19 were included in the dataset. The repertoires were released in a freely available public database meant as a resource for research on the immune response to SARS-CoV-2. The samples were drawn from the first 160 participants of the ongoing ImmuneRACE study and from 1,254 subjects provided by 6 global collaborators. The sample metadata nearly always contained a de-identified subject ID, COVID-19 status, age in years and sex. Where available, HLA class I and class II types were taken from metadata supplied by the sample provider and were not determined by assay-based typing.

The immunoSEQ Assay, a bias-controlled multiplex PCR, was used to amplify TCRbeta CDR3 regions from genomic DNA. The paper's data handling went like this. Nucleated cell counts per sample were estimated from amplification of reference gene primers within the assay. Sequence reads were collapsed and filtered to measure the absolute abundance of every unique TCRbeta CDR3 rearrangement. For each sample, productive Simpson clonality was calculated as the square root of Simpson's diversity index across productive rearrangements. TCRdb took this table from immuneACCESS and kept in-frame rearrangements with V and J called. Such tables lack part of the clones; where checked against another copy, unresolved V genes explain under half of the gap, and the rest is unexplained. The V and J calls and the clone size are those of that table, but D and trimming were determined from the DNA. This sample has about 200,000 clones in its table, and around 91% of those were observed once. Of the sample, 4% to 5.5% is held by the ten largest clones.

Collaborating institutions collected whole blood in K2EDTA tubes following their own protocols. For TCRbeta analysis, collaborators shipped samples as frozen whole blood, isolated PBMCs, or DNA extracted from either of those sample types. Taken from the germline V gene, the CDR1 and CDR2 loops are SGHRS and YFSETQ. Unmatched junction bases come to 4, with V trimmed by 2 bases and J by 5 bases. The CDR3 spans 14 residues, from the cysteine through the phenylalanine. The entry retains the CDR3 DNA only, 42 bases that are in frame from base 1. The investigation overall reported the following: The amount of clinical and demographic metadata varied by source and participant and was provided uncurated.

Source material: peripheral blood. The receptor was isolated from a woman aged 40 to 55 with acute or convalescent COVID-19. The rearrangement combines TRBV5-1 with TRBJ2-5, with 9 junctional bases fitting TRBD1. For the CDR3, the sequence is CASSFLTGGETQYF. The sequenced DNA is TGCGCCAGCAGCTTCTTGACAGGGGGGGAGACCCAGTACTTC.